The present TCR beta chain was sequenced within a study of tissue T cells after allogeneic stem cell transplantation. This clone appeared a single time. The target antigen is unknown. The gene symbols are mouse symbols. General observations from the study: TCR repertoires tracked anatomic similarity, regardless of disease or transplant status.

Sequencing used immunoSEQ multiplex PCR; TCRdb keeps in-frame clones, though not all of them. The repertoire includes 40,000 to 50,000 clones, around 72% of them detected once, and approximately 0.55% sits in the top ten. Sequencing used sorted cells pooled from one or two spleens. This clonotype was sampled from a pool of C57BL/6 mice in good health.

The CDR3 loop reads CASSLVSSGNTLYF. Incomplete CDR3 DNA: TGTGCAAGCAGCTTAGTCAGTTCTGGAAATACGCTCTAT. This chain joins TRBV16 and TRBJ1-3; D not resolved. The read ends 1 residue before the CDR3 terminus; that terminus is restored from the germline J gene. The V end lost 1 base, the J end lost 0 bases, and 4 bases lay between the germline ends. The CDR3 contains 14 residues. Per germline, CDR1 SGHSA and CDR2 FRNQAP.